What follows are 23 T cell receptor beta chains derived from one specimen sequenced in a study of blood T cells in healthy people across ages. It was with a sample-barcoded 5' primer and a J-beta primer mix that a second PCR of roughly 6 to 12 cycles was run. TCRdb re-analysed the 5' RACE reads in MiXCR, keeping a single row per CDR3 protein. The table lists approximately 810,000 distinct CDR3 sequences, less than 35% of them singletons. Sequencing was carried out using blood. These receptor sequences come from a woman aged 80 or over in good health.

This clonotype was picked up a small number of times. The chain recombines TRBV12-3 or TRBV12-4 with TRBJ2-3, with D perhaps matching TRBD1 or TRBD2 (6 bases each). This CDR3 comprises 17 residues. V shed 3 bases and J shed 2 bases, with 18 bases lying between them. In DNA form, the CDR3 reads TGTGCCAGCAGTTTCGGGACTGTCAGGGGCCCCACAGATACGCAGTATTTT. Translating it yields CASSFGTVRGPTDTQYF.

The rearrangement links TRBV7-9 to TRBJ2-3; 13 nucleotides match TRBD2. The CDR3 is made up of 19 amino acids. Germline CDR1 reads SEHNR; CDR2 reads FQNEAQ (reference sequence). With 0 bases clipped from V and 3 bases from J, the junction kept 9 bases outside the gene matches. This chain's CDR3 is CASSLALGLAGAATDTQYF. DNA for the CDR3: TGTGCCAGCAGCTTAGCGCTCGGACTAGCGGGGGCCGCAACAGATACGCAGTATTTT.

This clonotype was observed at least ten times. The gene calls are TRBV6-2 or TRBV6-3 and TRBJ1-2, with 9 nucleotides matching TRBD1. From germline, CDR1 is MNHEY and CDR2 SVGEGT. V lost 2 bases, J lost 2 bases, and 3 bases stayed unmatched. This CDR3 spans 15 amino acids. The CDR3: CASSYGTGKNYGYTF. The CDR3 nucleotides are TGTGCCAGCAGTTACGGGACAGGGAAGAACTATGGCTACACCTTC.

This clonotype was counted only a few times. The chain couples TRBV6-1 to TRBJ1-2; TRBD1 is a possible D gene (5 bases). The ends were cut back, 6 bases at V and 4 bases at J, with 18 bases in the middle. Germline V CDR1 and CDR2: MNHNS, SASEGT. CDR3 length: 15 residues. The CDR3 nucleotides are TGTGCCAGCAGACACGGGGGACCCGCTCTCTATGGCTACACCTTC. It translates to CASRHGGPALYGYTF.

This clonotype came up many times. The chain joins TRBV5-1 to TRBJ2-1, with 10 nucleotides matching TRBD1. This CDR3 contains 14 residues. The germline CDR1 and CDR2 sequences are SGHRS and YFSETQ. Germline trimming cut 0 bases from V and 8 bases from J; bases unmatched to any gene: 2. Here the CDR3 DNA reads TGCGCCAGCAGCTTGGGACAGGGGGCGTATGAGCAGTTCTTC. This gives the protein CASSLGQGAYEQFF.

Written as DNA, the CDR3 is TGCAGTGCTAGAGGAGGAGCGGGGAGTTGCAATGAGCAGTACTTC. Amino acids: CSARGGAGSCNEQYF. The V call is TRBV20-1, the J call TRBJ2-1, with 7 bases identical to TRBD2. Near its end, the DNA agrees better with TRBJ2-7, so the J call may be wrong. The CDR3 spans 15 residues. Germline V gene lookup returns CDR1 DFQATT and CDR2 SNEGSKA (reference sequence).

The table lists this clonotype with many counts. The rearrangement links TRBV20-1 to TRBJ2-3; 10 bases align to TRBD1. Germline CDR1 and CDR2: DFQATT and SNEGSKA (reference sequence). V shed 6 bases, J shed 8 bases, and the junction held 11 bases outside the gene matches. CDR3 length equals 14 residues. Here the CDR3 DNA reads TGCAGTGCCAGCCCCGGGACAGGGGTCGCTACGCAGTATTTT. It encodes CSASPGTGVATQYF.

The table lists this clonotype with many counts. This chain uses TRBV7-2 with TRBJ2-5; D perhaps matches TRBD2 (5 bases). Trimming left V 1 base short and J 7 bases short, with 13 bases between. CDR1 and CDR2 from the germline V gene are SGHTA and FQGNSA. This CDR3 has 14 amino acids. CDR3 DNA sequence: TGTGCCAGCAGCTTAGAACTAGATTACGGGACCCAGTACTTC. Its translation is CASSLELDYGTQYF.

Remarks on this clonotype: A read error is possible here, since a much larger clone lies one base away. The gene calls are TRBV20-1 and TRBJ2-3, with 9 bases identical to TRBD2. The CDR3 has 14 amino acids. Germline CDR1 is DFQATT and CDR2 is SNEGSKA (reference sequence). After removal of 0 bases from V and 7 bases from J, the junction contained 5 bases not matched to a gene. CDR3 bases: TGCAGTGCTAGAGATTACCTAGCGGGAAATACGCAGTATTTT. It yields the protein CSARDYLAGNTQYF.

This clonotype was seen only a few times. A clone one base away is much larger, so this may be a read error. The CDR3 region is CASSARGRGLGYTF. CDR3 DNA sequence: TGTGCCAGCAGCGCCCGGGGCAGGGGGCTCGGCTACACCTTC. The rearrangement joins TRBV5-5 to TRBJ1-2, with TRBD1 matching over 8 bases. The CDR3 runs to 14 residues. Germline V gene lookup returns CDR1 SGHKS and CDR2 YYEKEE (reference sequence). J was trimmed by 8 bases and V by 4 bases; bases with no gene match: 10.

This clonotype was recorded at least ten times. The CDR3 here is CASSRTGNNYGYTF. In DNA, the CDR3 is TGTGCCAGCAGCCGTACAGGGAACAACTATGGCTACACCTTC. The chain combines TRBV5-4 with TRBJ1-2, with D possibly being TRBD1 (6 bases). Trimming removed 4 bases at V and 2 bases at J, with 12 bases between. CDR3 length: 14 residues. Germline CDR1 and CDR2: SGHNT and YYREEE (reference sequence).

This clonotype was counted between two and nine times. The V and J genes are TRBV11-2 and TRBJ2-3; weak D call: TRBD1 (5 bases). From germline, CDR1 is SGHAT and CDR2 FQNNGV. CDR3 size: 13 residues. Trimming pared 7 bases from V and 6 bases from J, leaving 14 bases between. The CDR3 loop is CASTTWGADTQYF. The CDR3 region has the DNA TGTGCCAGCACCACCTGGGGCGCCGATACGCAGTATTTT.

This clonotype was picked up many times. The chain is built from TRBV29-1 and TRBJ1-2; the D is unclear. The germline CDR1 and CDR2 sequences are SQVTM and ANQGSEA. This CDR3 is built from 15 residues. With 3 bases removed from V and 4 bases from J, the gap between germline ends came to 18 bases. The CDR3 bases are TGCAGCGTTGAGGCGGCCTCGGAAGGAGTCTATGGCTACACCTTC. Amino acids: CSVEAASEGVYGYTF.

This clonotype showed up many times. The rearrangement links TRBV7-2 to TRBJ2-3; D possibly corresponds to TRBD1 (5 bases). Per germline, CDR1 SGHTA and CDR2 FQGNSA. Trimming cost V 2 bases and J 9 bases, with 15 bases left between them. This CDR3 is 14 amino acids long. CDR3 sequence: CASSLLPFDRTQYF. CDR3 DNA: TGTGCCAGCAGCTTACTCCCCTTCGACAGAACGCAGTATTTT.

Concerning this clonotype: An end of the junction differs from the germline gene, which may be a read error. Here the CDR3 reads CASSLALDGDTGERFF. In DNA form, the CDR3 reads TGCGCCAGCAGCTTGGCCTTGGACGGCGACACCGGCGAGCGGTTTTTT. The chain links TRBV5-1 to TRBJ2-2; D unresolved. This CDR3 has 16 amino acids. Germline assignment: CDR1 SGHRS and CDR2 YFSETQ.

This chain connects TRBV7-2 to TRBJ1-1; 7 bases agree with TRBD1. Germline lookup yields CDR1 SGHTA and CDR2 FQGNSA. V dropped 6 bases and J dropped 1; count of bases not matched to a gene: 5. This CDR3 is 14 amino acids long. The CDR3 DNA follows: TGTGCCAGCAGACCCGGGGACAGGAACACTGAAGCTTTCTTT. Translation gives CASRPGDRNTEAFF.

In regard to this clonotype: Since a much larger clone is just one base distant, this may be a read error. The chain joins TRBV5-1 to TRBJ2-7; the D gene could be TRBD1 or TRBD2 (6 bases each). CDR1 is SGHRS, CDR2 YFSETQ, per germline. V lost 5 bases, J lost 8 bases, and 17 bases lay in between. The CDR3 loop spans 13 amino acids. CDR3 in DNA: TGCGCCAGCAGTGTTCGCCCGGGGGACAAGCAGTACTTC. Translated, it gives CASSVRPGDKQYF.

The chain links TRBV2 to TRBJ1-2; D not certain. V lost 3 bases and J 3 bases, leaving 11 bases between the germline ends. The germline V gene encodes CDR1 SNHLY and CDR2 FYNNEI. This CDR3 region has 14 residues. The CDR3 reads CASSDVATDYGYTF. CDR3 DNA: TGTGCCAGCAGTGATGTCGCGACTGACTATGGCTACACCTTC.

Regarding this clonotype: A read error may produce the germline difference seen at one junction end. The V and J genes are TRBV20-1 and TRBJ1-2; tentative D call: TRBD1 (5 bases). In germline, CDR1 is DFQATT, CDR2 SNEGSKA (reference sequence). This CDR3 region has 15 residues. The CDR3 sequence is CSAGDPGRANYGYTF. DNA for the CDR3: TGCAGTGCTGGAGATCCAGGGCGAGCTAACTATGGCTACACCTTC.

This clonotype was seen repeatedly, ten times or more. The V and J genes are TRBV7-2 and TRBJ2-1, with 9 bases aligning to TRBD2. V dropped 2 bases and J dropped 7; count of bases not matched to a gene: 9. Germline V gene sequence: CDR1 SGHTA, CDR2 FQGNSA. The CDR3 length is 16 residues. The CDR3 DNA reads TGTGCCAGCAGCTTAAGGGCCGGGACTAGCCCTAATGAGCAGTTCTTC. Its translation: CASSLRAGTSPNEQFF.

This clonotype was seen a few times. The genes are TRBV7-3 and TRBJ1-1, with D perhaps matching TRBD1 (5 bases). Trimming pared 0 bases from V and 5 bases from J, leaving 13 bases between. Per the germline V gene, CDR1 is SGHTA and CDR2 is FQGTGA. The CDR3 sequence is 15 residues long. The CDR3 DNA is TGTGCCAGCAGCTTAACGGACACCCTGCGAACTGAAGCTTTCTTT. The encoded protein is CASSLTDTLRTEAFF. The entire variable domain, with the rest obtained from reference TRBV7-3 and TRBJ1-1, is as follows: GAGVSQTPSNKVTEKGKYVELRCDPISGHTALYWYRQSLGQGPEFLIYFQGTGAADDSGLPNDRFFAVRPEGSVSTLKIQRTERGDSAVYLCASSLTDTLRTEAFFGQGTRLTVV.

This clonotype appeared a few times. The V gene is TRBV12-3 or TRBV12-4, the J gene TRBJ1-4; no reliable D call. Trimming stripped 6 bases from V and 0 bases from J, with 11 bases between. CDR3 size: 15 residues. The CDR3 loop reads CASREDRATNEKLFF. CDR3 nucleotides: TGTGCCAGCAGGGAGGACCGAGCAACTAATGAAAAACTGTTTTTT.

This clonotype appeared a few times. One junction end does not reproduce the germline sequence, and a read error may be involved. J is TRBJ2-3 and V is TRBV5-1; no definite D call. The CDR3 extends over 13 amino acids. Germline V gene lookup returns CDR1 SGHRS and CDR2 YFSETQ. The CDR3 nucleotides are TGCGCCAGCGGCTTGGCGGCTGCAGATACGCAGTATTTT. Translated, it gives CASGLAAADTQYF. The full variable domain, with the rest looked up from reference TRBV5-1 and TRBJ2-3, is KAGVTQTPRYLIKTRGQQVTLSCSPISGHRSVSWYQQTPGQGLQFLFEYFSETQRNKGNFPGRFSGRQFSNSRSEMNVSTLELGDSALYLCASGLAAADTQYFGPGTRLTVL.